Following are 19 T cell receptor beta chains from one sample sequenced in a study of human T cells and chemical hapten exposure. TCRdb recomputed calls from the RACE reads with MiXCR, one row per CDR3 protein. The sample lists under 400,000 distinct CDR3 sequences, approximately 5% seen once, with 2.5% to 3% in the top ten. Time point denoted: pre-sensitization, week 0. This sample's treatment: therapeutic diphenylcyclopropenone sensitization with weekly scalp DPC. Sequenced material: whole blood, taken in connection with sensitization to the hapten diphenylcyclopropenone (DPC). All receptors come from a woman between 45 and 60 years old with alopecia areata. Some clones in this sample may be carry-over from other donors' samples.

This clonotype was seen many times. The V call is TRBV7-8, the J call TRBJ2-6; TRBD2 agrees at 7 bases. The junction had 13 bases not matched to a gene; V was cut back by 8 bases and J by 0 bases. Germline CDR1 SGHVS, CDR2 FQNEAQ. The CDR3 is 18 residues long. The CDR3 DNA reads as TGTGCCAGCGACAAGCGGGACTTTGTGAGCTCTGGGGCCAACGTCCTGACTTTC. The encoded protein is CASDKRDFVSSGANVLTF.

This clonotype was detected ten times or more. This CDR3 is CASSQDRAARNIQYF. The CDR3 coding sequence is TGCGCCAGCAGCCAAGATAGGGCTGCCCGGAACATTCAGTACTTC. The chain carries TRBV4-3 and TRBJ2-4; D is uncertain. The CDR3 loop spans 15 amino acids. Germline assignment: CDR1 LGHNA and CDR2 YSLEER. The V and J ends lost 0 bases and 7 bases respectively, with 13 bases between them.

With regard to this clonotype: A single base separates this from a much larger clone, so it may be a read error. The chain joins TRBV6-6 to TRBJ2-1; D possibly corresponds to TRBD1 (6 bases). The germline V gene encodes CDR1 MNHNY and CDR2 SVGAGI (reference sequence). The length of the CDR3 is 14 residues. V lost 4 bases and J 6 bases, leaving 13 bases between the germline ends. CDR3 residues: CASSFWTVSNEQFF. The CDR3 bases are TGTGCCAGCAGTTTCTGGACAGTGAGCAATGAGCAGTTCTTC.

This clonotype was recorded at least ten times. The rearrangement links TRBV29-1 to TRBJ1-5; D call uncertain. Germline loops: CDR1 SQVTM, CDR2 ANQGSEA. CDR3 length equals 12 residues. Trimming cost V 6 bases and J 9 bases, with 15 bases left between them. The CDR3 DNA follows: TGCAGCGTGATGGGTGGGTCCGGGCCCCAGCATTTT. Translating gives CSVMGGSGPQHF.

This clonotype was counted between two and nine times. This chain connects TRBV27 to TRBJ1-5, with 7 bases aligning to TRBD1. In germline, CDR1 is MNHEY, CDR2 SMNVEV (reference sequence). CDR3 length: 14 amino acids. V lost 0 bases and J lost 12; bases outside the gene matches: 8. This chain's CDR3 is CASSLSGGLRYQHF. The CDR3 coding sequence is TGTGCCAGCAGTTTATCAGGGGGCCTAAGATACCAGCATTTT.

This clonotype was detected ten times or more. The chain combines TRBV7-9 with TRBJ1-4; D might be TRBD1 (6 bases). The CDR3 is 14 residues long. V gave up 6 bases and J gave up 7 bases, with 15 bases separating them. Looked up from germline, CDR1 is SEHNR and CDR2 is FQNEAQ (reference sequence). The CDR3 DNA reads TGTGCCAGCAGACGGCAGGGGAGGGGTGAAAAACTGTTTTTT. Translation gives CASRRQGRGEKLFF. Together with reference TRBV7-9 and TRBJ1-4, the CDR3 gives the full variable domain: DTGVSQNPRHKITKRGQNVTFRCDPISEHNRLYWYRQTLGQGPEFLTYFQNEAQLEKSRLLSDRFSAERPKGSFSTLEIQRTEQGDSAMYLCASRRQGRGEKLFFGSGTQLSVL.

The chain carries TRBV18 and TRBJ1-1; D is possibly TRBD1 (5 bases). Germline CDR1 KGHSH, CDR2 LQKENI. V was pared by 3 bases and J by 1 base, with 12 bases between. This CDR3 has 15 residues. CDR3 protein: CASSPPRVGNTEAFF. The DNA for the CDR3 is TGTGCCAGCTCACCCCCCAGGGTTGGGAACACTGAAGCTTTCTTT.

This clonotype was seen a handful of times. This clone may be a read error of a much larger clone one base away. In DNA, the CDR3 is TGTGCCAGCAGCCAAGAAGATACGCAGTATTTT. It yields the protein CASSQEDTQYF. V and J are TRBV3-1 and TRBJ2-3; D gene ambiguous. The germline gives CDR1 LGHDT, CDR2 YNNKEL (reference sequence). Trimming took off 0 bases at V and 5 bases at J, with 0 bases between the two ends. The CDR3 spans 11 residues.

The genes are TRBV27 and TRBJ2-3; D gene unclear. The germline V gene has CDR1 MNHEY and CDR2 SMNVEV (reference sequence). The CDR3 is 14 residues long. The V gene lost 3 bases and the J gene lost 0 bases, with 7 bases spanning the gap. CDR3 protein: CASSLSASTDTQYF. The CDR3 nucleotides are TGTGCCAGCAGTTTGAGCGCTAGCACAGATACGCAGTATTTT.

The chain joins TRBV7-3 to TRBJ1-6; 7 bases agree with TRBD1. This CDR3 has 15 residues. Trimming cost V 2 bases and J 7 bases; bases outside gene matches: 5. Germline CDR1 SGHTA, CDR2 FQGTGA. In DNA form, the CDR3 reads TGTGCCAGCAGCTTAGCAGGGGGAGGAAATTCACCCCTCCACTTT. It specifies CASSLAGGGNSPLHF.

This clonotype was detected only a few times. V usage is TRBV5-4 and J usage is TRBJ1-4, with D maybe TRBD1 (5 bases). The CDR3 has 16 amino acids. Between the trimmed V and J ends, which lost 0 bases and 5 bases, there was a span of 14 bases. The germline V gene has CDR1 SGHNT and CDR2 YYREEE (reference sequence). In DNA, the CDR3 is TGTGCCAGCAGCTTGGCCGGCGGGACGCCGAATGAAAAACTGTTTTTT. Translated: CASSLAGGTPNEKLFF.

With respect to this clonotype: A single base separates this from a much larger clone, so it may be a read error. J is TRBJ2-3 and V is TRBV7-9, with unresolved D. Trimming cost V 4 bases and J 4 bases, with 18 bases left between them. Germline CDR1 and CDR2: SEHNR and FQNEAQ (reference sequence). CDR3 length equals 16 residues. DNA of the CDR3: TGTGCCAGCAGCTCCCACGATGAACGGAACCCAGATACGCAGTATTTT. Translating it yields CASSSHDERNPDTQYF.

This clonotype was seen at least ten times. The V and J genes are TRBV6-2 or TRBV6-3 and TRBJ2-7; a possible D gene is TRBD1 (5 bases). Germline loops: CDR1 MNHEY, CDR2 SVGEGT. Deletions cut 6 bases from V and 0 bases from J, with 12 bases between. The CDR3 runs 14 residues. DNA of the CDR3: TGTGCCAGCAGGGACAAGTCGCTCTCCTACGAGCAGTACTTC. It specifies CASRDKSLSYEQYF.

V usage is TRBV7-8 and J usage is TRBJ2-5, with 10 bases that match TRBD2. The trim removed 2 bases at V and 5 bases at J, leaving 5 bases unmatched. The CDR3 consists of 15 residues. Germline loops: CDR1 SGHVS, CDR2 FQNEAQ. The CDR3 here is CASSLTSGIIETQYF. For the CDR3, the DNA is TGTGCCAGCAGCTTAACTAGCGGGATAATTGAGACCCAGTACTTC.

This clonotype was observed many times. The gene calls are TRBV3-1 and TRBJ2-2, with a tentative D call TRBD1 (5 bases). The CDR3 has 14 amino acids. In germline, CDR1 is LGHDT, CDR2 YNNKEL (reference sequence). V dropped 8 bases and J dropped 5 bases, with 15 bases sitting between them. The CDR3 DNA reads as TGTGCCAGCTCAGGGCAGGGTTGGACCGGGGAGCTGTTTTTT. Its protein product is CASSGQGWTGELFF.

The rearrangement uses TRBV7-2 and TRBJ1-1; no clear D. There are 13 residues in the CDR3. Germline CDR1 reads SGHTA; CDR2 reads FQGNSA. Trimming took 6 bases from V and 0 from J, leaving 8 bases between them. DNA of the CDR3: TGTGCCAGCAGGGGAAGGATGAACACTGAAGCTTTCTTT. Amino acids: CASRGRMNTEAFF.

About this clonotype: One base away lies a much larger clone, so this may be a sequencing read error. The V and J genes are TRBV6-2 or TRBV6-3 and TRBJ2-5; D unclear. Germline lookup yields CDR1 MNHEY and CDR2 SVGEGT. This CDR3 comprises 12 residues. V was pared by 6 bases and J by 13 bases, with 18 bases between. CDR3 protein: CASSLVLQARYF. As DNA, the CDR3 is TGTGCCAGCAGCCTCGTTCTCCAGGCCCGGTACTTC.

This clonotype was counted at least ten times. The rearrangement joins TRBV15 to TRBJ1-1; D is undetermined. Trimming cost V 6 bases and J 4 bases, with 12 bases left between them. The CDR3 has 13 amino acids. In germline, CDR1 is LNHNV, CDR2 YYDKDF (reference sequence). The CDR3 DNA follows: TGTGCCACCAGGACCCCCGGTGGCACTGAAGCTTTCTTT. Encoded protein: CATRTPGGTEAFF.

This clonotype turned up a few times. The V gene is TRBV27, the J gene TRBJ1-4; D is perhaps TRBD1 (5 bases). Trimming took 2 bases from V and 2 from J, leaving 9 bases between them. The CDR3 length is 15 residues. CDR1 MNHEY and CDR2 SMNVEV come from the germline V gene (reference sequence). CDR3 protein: CASSLTPGTNEKLFF. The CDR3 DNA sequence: TGTGCCAGCAGTTTAACGCCAGGGACTAATGAAAAACTGTTTTTT.